This note documents a single T cell receptor beta chain sequence. The antigen is undetermined. The data were obtained in a study of identical twins. Study-wide results and limits: Cross-sectional statistical analysis was relied on for the conclusions, without the same donors being followed.

With template switching, a universal primer site was added, and the cDNA carried unique molecular identifiers. MiXCR was run by TCRdb on the 5' RACE reads, yielding one entry per CDR3 protein. The top ten clones hold 4.3% of a sample with around 690,000 distinct CDR3 sequences, about 20% of them seen once. Everyone who gave samples was a healthy Caucasian. Germline V gives CDR1 SGHVS, CDR2 FNYEAQ. The CDR3 runs to 14 residues. V was trimmed by 2 bases and J by 5 bases, leaving 10 bases between them. This sample also appeared in a second study, on T cells expressing NK-cell markers.

The sequenced sample consisted of PBMCs. The receptor was isolated from a woman younger than 30 in good health. The V call is TRBV7-6, the J call TRBJ2-1; tentatively, D is TRBD1 or TRBD2 (5 bases each). In DNA form, the CDR3 reads TGTGCCAGCAGCTTAAGGGACCCCAACAATGAGCAGTTCTTC. Its protein product is CASSLRDPNNEQFF.